This record looks at one T cell receptor (beta chain) sequence and its context. This record belongs to a study of cytomegalovirus exposure and HLA in healthy donors. Study-wide context: It was reported in a later analysis that the same platform had been used for the roughly 130 validation repertoires as for the roughly 710 first-cohort repertoires.

Data came from immunoSEQ multiplex PCR; TCRdb stores just in-frame clones and leaves some out. The sample holds about 120,000 clones, roughly nine tenths seen once. These donors were members of the roughly 120-subject validation cohort, a group separate from the roughly 670-subject first cohort. The TCR sequence derives from a woman between 18 and 29 years old in good health and CMV-seronegative. Material: PBMCs.

This chain's CDR3 is CASSPVAGAYEQYF. The DNA of the CDR3 is TGTGCCAGCAGCCCCGTTGCAGGGGCCTACGAGCAGTACTTC. The chain carries TRBV7-2 and TRBJ2-7; D is possibly TRBD1 (6 bases). This CDR3 contains 14 residues. Germline lookup yields CDR1 SGHTA and CDR2 FQGNSA. V was clipped by 5 bases and J by 2 bases, with 13 bases between them.